The 15 T cell receptor beta chains in this list originate from one sample, sequenced in a study of beta chain features in type 1 diabetes (dated by TCRdb to the late 2010s). The library was prepared using the immunoSEQ multiplex PCR assay. The entire amount of isolated RNA was reverse transcribed using the High Capacity cDNA Reverse Transcription Kit, so the sequenced TCRB transcripts were expressed ones. TCRdb took over this immuneACCESS table, retaining in-frame rearrangements with V and J assigned. Such tables are incomplete; in checked studies, under half of the missing clones stem from an unresolved V gene, and the remainder is unexplained. The sample table shows more than 150,000 clones, and about 13% are seen once. The top ten constitute approximately 0.64% of the sample. The sequenced sample was central memory CD4+ T cells from blood. Receptor source: a woman under 30 in good health.

This clone has a handful of counts. The chain employs TRBV18 and TRBJ2-5; possibly TRBD1 for D (6 bases). The germline gives CDR1 KGHSH, CDR2 LQKENI. V was clipped by 5 bases and J by 1 base, with 14 bases between them. This CDR3 region has 15 residues. The CDR3 sequence is CASSSRDNLQETQYF. In nucleotides, the CDR3 is TGTGCCAGCTCATCAAGGGACAACCTCCAAGAGACCCAGTACTTC. Filled out from reference TRBV18 and TRBJ2-5, the complete variable domain reads NAGVMQNPRHLVRRRGQEARLRCSPMKGHSHVYWYRQLPEEGLKFMVYLQKENIIDESGMPKERFSAEFPKEGPSILRIQQVVRGDSAAYFCASSSRDNLQETQYFGPGTRLLVL.

This chain links TRBV11-1 with TRBJ1-1; tentatively, D is TRBD1 (5 bases). The V gene's germline CDR1 is SGHAT and CDR2 FQDESV (reference sequence). The CDR3 consists of 14 residues. V lost 6 bases and J lost 4, with 15 bases in between. DNA for the CDR3: TGTGCCAGCAGAGCAGGGTTTTTCGCCACTGAAGCTTTCTTT. This codes for CASRAGFFATEAFF.

The chain is built from TRBV7-9 and TRBJ2-3; possible D gene TRBD1, 6 bases. The V gene's germline CDR1 is SEHNR and CDR2 FQNEAQ (reference sequence). V was clipped by 0 bases and J by 6 bases, with 7 bases between them. This CDR3 spans 13 amino acids. The CDR3 here is CASSLAQGDTQYF. The CDR3 region has the DNA TGTGCCAGCAGCTTAGCGCAGGGGGATACGCAGTATTTT.

A few counts support this clone. V is TRBV10-3 and J is TRBJ2-5, with 9 nucleotides matching TRBD2. Germline lookup yields CDR1 ENHRY and CDR2 SYGVKD. The CDR3 totals 14 residues. The V segment lost 0 bases and the J segment 7 bases; nucleotides outside the gene matches: 3. The CDR3 is CAISESGLARTQYF. DNA of the CDR3: TGTGCCATCAGTGAGTCTGGACTAGCGAGGACCCAGTACTTC.

In this sample, this clone turned up a few times. V and J are TRBV4-3 and TRBJ1-1, with D possibly matching TRBD1 (5 bases). Germline loops: CDR1 LGHNA, CDR2 YSLEER. The length of the CDR3 is 14 residues. V gave up 1 base and J gave up 6 bases, with 12 bases separating them. CDR3 DNA sequence: TGCGCCAGCAGCCAAGGGGGCCGGTACGCTGAAGCTTTCTTT. Amino acids: CASSQGGRYAEAFF.

The rearrangement joins TRBV6-5 to TRBJ1-1, with D perhaps matching TRBD1 (6 bases). Germline CDR1 reads MNHEY; CDR2 reads SVGAGI. CDR3 length equals 13 residues. V lost 7 bases to trimming and J lost 2 bases, with 11 bases between them. The CDR3 bases are TGTGCCAGCACCTTACAGGGTAACACTGAAGCTTTCTTT. It is translated as CASTLQGNTEAFF.

This clone was seen only a few times. V and J are TRBV19 and TRBJ2-1; 7 bases map to TRBD2. Per the germline V gene, CDR1 is LNHDA and CDR2 is SQIVND (reference sequence). CDR3 length: 14 residues. The V and J ends lost 3 bases and 6 bases, in that order; junction bases with no gene match: 5. The CDR3 here is CASSISGGVNEQFF. The CDR3 bases are TGTGCCAGTAGTATCTCGGGAGGAGTCAATGAGCAGTTCTTC.

This clone was observed at least ten times. The rearrangement links TRBV7-9 to TRBJ2-3, with 8 nucleotides matching TRBD2. The CDR3 runs 17 residues. The germline V gene has CDR1 SEHNR and CDR2 FQNEAQ (reference sequence). The ends lost 4 bases at V and 2 bases at J; junction bases unmatched: 11. CDR3 nucleotide sequence: TGTGCCAGCAGCTCTCGGGTAACTAGCGGTTTCACAGATACGCAGTATTTT. Translation: CASSSRVTSGFTDTQYF.

This clone was seen only a few times. The chain employs TRBV5-1 and TRBJ2-1; tentative D call: TRBD1 (6 bases). Trimming took 2 bases from V and 7 from J, leaving 7 bases between them. The CDR3 has 12 residues. CDR1 is SGHRS and CDR2 is YFSETQ in the germline V gene. The CDR3 DNA sequence: TGCGCCAGCAGCTTTCAGGGGAATGAGCAGTTCTTC. Amino acid sequence: CASSFQGNEQFF.

The rearrangement uses TRBV5-8 and TRBJ2-2, with 10 bases matching TRBD1. Germline loops: CDR1 SGHTS, CDR2 YDEGEE. The V gene end was trimmed by 4 bases and the J gene end by 6 bases; junction bases not matched to a gene: 6. This CDR3 is built from 15 residues. The CDR3 spells CASSPRQGAAGELFF. CDR3 coding DNA: TGTGCCAGCAGCCCTAGACAGGGGGCGGCCGGGGAGCTGTTTTTT.

The chain recombines TRBV19 with TRBJ2-2; D perhaps matches TRBD1 (5 bases). Germline V gene data show CDR1 as LNHDA and CDR2 as SQIVND (reference sequence). The CDR3 runs 15 residues. V lost 0 bases and J 4 bases, leaving 9 bases between the germline ends. CDR3 nucleotide sequence: TGTGCCAGTAGTATAGATCAAAGGGGCACCGGGGAGCTGTTTTTT. The encoded protein is CASSIDQRGTGELFF.

This clone was observed a handful of times. V and J are TRBV6-5 and TRBJ2-7; 8 positions match TRBD1. Germline-derived CDR1 and CDR2 are MNHEY and SVGAGI. After removal of 11 bases from V and 5 bases from J, the junction contained 11 bases not matched to a gene. This CDR3 spans 13 amino acids. CDR3 nucleotides: TGTGCCTGCTCCGGGACAGGTCCACACGAGCAGTACTTC. It codes for CACSGTGPHEQYF.

The chain combines TRBV28 with TRBJ1-5, with 11 positions matching TRBD1. Germline trimming cut 1 base from V and 6 bases from J; bases unmatched to any gene: 5. The CDR3 consists of 16 residues. The V gene's germline CDR1 is MDHEN and CDR2 SYDVKM. In nucleotides, the CDR3 is TGTGCCAGCAGTTTATTTGGACAGGGGGCGGGTCAGCCCCAGCATTTT. Translated: CASSLFGQGAGQPQHF.

As to this clone: This sample also contains other DNA sequences that code for the same CDR3. The chain links TRBV18 to TRBJ1-1; the match to TRBD1 covers 10 bases. The V gene end was trimmed by 6 bases and the J gene end by 4 bases; junction bases not matched to a gene: 5. Germline CDR1 is KGHSH and CDR2 is LQKENI. The CDR3 extends over 14 amino acids. In DNA form, the CDR3 reads TGTGCCAGCTCTCAGGGACAGGGGCGCACTGAAGCTTTCTTT. This gives the protein CASSQGQGRTEAFF.

This clone was picked up a small number of times. This chain links TRBV15 with TRBJ2-5, with D hard to call. Germline V gene data show CDR1 as LNHNV and CDR2 as YYDKDF (reference sequence). The CDR3 contains 14 residues. V gave up 0 bases and J gave up 7 bases, with 12 bases separating them. CDR3 nucleotides: TGTGCCACCAGCAGAGATAAGGCCACGGGGACCCAGTACTTC. The encoded protein is CATSRDKATGTQYF. The full variable domain, rest sourced from reference TRBV15 and TRBJ2-5, is DAMVIQNPRYQVTQFGKPVTLSCSQTLNHNVMYWYQQKSSQAPKLLFHYYDKDFNNEADTPDNFQSRRPNTSFCFLDIRSPGLGDTAMYLCATSRDKATGTQYFGPGTRLLVL.